The 2 T cell receptor beta chains in this list originate from one sample, sequenced in a study of CD8 T cell repertoires and HIV-1 epitope variants. The protocol was immunoSEQ multiplex PCR, while the TCRdb copy is restricted to in-frame clones and leaves out a portion. This sample has tens of thousands of clones; roughly 77% occur once, and the top ten carry roughly 24%. The sequencing input was uncultured baseline CD8+ T cells from peripheral blood mononuclear cells (PBMCs). Receptors were obtained from a male donor with HIV.

The chain combines TRBV7-9 with TRBJ2-2, with TRBD1 identical over 12 bases. The CDR3 is 17 residues long. Germline CDR1 is SEHNR and CDR2 is FQNEAQ (reference sequence). With V trimmed by 4 bases and J by 7 bases, 10 bases remained unmatched. CDR3: CASSSRGGQGANGELFF. CDR3 in DNA: TGTGCCAGCAGCTCCCGAGGGGGACAGGGGGCAAACGGGGAGCTGTTTTTT.

This clone was detected only a few times. This chain joins TRBV18 and TRBJ1-4; D is unclear. In germline, CDR1 is KGHSH, CDR2 LQKENI. The CDR3 is made up of 15 amino acids. The germline V and J ends were trimmed by 4 bases and 0 bases, with 9 bases remaining between them. The CDR3: CASSLDTATNEKLFF. The DNA of the CDR3 is TGTGCCAGCTCACTAGACACCGCAACTAATGAAAAACTGTTTTTT.